Included here is one T cell receptor beta chain sequence, with context. The sample comes from a study of spatial heterogeneity in lung cancer. Time point specified: sample taken at primary tumor resection. From germline, CDR1 is DFQATT and CDR2 SNEGSKA (reference sequence). V was clipped by 6 bases and J by 3 bases; unmatched bases: 17. The CDR3 is 17 residues long. MiXCR, applied by TCRdb to the 5' RACE reads, yields one record per CDR3 protein. This sample has around 63,000 distinct CDR3 sequences, with approximately 6% found just once. This TCR was sampled from a female donor with early-stage non-small cell lung cancer. The specimen comprised PBMCs, sampled at surgery. This chain connects TRBV20-1 to TRBJ2-3; 8 nucleotides align to TRBD1. The CDR3, as DNA: TGCAGTGCCCTTCCGGGACAGGAGCTCTTCGGGACAGATACGCAGTATTTT. Translated, it gives CSALPGQELFGTDTQYF.